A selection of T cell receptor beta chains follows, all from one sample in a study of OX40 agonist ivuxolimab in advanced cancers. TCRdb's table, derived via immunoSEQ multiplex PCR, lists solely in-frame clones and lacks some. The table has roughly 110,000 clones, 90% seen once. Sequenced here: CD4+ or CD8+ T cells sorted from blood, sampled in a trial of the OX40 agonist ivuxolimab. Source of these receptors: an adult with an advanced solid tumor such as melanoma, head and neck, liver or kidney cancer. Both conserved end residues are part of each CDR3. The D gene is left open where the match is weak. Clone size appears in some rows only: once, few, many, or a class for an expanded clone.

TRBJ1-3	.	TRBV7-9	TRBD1	TGTGCCAGCAGCTTAGGGGGACAGGGAGACACCATATATTTT	CASSLGGQGDTIYF
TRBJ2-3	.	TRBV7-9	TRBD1	TGTGCCAGCAGCTTACAGGGGGCGCGGACAGATACGCAGTATTTT	CASSLQGARTDTQYF
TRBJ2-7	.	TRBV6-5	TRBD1	TGTGCCAGCAGTTACCCCCCAGGGGGCTACGAGCAGTACTTC	CASSYPPGGYEQYF
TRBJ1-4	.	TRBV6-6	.	TGTGCCAGCAGTTACTCGGGGACCCGACGGGAAAAACTGTTTTTT	CASSYSGTRREKLFF
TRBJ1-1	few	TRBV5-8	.	TGTGCCAGCAGCTTTCGAGTGACAGGCTTGAACACTGAAGCTTTCTTT	CASSFRVTGLNTEAFF
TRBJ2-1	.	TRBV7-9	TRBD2	TGTGCCAGCAGCTTACTCCCTAGCGGGGACTCCTACAATGAGCAGTTCTTC	CASSLLPSGDSYNEQFF
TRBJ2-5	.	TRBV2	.	TGTGCCAGCAGCGCTGGAACGCTCCAAGAGACCCAGTACTTC	CASSAGTLQETQYF
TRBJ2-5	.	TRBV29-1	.	TGCAGCGTACGGGTTACTGGGGAGACCCAGTACTTC	CSVRVTGETQYF
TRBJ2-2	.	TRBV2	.	TGTGCCAGCAGAGCTAGCCACAAGAACACCGGGGAGCTGTTTTTT	CASRASHKNTGELFF
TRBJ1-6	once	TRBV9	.	TGTGCCAGCAGCGTAGGGACAGTCTTCGATTCACCCCTCCACTTT	CASSVGTVFDSPLHF
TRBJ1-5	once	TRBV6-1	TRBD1	TGTGCCAGCAGTGAAAAGAGGGACAGGGACAATCAGCCCCAGCATTTT	CASSEKRDRDNQPQHF
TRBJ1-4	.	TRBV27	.	TGTGCCAGCAAGAAGACAGCCGGGAATGAAAAACTGTTTTTT	CASKKTAGNEKLFF
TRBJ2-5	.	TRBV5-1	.	TGCGCCAGCAGCTTGTTGCGAGTCGGAGAGACCCAGTACTTC	CASSLLRVGETQYF
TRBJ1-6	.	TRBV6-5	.	TGTGCCAGCAGTTACTCTCGGGACTCACCCCTCCACTTT	CASSYSRDSPLHF
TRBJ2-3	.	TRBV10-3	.	TGTGCCATCTCCCCAGACGTCCCAGATACGCAGTATTTT	CAISPDVPDTQYF
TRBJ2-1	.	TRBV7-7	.	TGTGCTAGCAGTTCGGGGCGGAGCTCCTACAATGAGCAGTTCTTC	CASSSGRSSYNEQFF
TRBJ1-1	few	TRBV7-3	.	TGTGCCAGCAGCTCCAGGGGGAACACTGAAGCTTTCTTT	CASSSRGNTEAFF
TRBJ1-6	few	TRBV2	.	TGTGCCAGCAGTGAAGCGCATCCGGTCGGGTCACCCCTCCACTTT	CASSEAHPVGSPLHF
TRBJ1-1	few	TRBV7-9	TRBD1	TGTGCCAGCAGCTTCGGGACAGGGGAAAGAGCTTTCTTT	CASSFGTGERAFF
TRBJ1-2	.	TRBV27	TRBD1	TGTGCCAGCAGTCTACAGGGGGATGGCTATGGCTACACCTTC	CASSLQGDGYGYTF
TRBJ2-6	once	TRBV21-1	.	TGTGCCAGCAGCAAAGGAAGCTCTGGGGCCAACGTCCTGACTTTC	CASSKGSSGANVLTF
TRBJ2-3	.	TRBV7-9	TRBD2	TGTGCCAGCAGCACCGGGAGGTTTCCCCTCACAGATACGCAGTATTTT	CASSTGRFPLTDTQYF
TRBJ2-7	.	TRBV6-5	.	TGTGCCAGCAGTCTAGCGCCTAACTCCTACGAGCAGTACTTC	CASSLAPNSYEQYF
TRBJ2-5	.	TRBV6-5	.	TGTGCCAGCAGTTACAGATGGGAGACCCAGTACTTC	CASSYRWETQYF
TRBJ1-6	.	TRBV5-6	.	TGTGCCAGCAGTAGGGGACCCTCACCCCTCCACTTT	CASSRGPSPLHF
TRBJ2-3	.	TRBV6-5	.	TGTGCCAGCAACCGGGGGTGGGAGGATACGCAGTATTTT	CASNRGWEDTQYF
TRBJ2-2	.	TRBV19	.	TGTGCCAGTAGGGACATCCGGAACACCGGGGAGCTGTTTTTT	CASRDIRNTGELFF
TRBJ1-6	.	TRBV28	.	TGTGCCAGCAGTTCGGCCGGAGACATTAATAATTCACCCCTCCACTTT	CASSSAGDINNSPLHF
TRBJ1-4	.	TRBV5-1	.	TGCGCCAGCAGTCTCGCAGGGGAAGCTAATGAAAAACTGTTTTTT	CASSLAGEANEKLFF
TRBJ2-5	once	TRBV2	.	TGTGCCAGCCGCTTACAAGAGACCCAGTACTTC	CASRLQETQYF
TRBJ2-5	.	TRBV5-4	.	TGTGCCAGCAGCTTGGGAGGGGGCCAAGAGACCCAGTACTTC	CASSLGGGQETQYF
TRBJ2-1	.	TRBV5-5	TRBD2	TGTGCCAGCAGCTCCCTCGGGGGGACCTCCTACAATGAGCAGTTCTTC	CASSSLGGTSYNEQFF
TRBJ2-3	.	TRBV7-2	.	TGTGCCAGCAGCCCCCCAAGGCGGGAACCCCCCACAGATACGCAGTATTTT	CASSPPRREPPTDTQYF